One T cell receptor beta chain is described in this entry. Its antigen is undetermined. Germline V gene sequence: CDR1 SQVTM, CDR2 ANQGSEA. This CDR3 spans 12 amino acids. This sample was taken from a study of shared clonotypes between healthy human individuals. Study-wide findings and caveats: It was observed that roughly 4.8% of naive CD4 clonotypes were shared across several donors. Non-shared clonotypes showed lower generation probabilities than clonotypes common to all four donors.

Clones were sequenced by immunoSEQ multiplex PCR, and TCRdb holds only the in-frame ones, with some missing. The sample lists fewer than 2.5 million clones, 80% to 95% occurring once. This receptor was obtained from a man between 18 and 29 years old in good health. Some clones in this sample may be carry-over from other donors' samples. The V gene is TRBV29-1, the J gene TRBJ2-5; D gene unclear. The J call may be wrong; the DNA end is better matched by TRBJ2-7. The sample comprised naive CD4+ T cells from PBMCs. Subset specified: CD45RA+ positively selected. The chain's CDR3 is CSVEVNSYEQYF. The CDR3 DNA sequence: TGCAGCGTTGAAGTAAACTCCTACGAGCAGTACTTC.